This record concerns one TCR beta chain sequence. It has no known antigen specificity. No base qualities exist here, and no much larger clone lies one base off it. The data originate from a study of cytomegalovirus exposure and HLA in healthy donors (TCRdb year 2017). Regarding the research as a whole: An earlier analysis of 587 of the donors reported roughly 270 Gb of sequence data and approximately 110 million unique TCR beta sequences from some 180 million T cells. The study aimed to test whether cataloging public T cell receptors could reveal signatures of past pathogen exposure. The study profiled the T cell repertoires of 500 to 800 subjects by immunosequencing and related them to cytomegalovirus serostatus. A later analysis re-analyzed previously published TCR beta repertoires from 600 to 850 donors and added high-resolution HLA genotyping to study TCR occurrence patterns. An earlier analysis of about 620 of the donors applied high-throughput TCR beta sequencing to assess whether each TCR beta V gene segment acted as functional or pseudogenic. About 300 gigabases of sequencing data and 78 million or so unique TCR sequences were included in an early release covering roughly 700 HLA-typed donors. The later analysis used no new phenotypic data to find candidate immune exposures, relying instead on TCR beta sequences and their occurrence across donors. Among the roughly 390 genotyped donors, 81% belonged to the genetic ancestry cluster associated with self-reported Caucasian donors. Alongside the repertoire data, information on donor age, sex, ethnicity and CMV serostatus was compiled. Among some 410 genotyped donors of the cohort, an average of around 250,000 unique TCR beta nucleotide sequences was sequenced per donor, of which about 18% were non-productive. To predict cytomegalovirus infection status, the study brought together high-throughput TCR immunosequencing, statistical association of individual TCRs with disease status, and machine learning. Both class I and class II loci were covered by HLA typing, at four-digit resolution. Every discovery cohort repertoire had been produced on one sequencing platform. The number of donors typed differed by locus, with roughly 629-640 for A, B, C, DRB1 and DQB1, roughly 520 for DQA1, 600 to 610 for DPA1, and some 450 for DPB1. Roughly five DR-DQ haplotypes were handled as single units for association and clustering because linkage in the cohort was strong. In addition to the first cohort of roughly 700 subjects, a separate validation cohort of 120 different subjects was used. In a later genetic analysis, genome-wide SNP genotypes for 398 of the 666 donors were used, and that subset was treated as a discovery cohort.

The cohort was made up of around 720 healthy bone marrow donors. At the time of sampling, all cohort members were nominally healthy, though unrecorded immune exposures were likely present. The donor was CMV seropositive and belonged to the group of 250 to 300 seropositive cohort members. A peripheral blood sample was provided by each donor, and peripheral blood mononuclear cells were used for TCR beta sequencing. Genomic DNA was extracted from the blood cell samples with the Qiagen DNeasy Blood Extraction Kit. Trimming takes 6 bases from V and 8 bases from J, and the germline ends sit 13 bases apart. The CDR3 sequence holds 12 residues, the cysteine and phenylalanine included. The sequence is cut down to CDR3 DNA, 36 bases in frame from base 1. Via the germline V gene (reference sequence), CDR1 is MNHNY and CDR2 SVGAGI. Results the study describes overall, beyond this receptor: It was suggested by the authors that the approach could potentially be generalized to other disease states and immunological phenotypes. A cluster of highly shared sequence variants was judged likely to represent a technical artifact of the sequencing pipeline. In vitro tests confirmed that a few of the cytomegalovirus-associated TCR beta chains recognize cytomegalovirus antigens. Most TCR sequences were observed very rarely across donors, whereas some public TCRs were present in many individuals. According to a later analysis, TCR association rates differed among HLA loci, with DRB1 alleles showing the most associated TCRs and HLA-C alleles showing the fewest. At a false discovery rate of 0.05, a later analysis linked 15,000 to 20,000 TCR beta sequences to specific HLA alleles. A later genetic analysis reported fewer N-insertions in productive TCRs among donors in an Asian-associated ancestry cluster than the roughly 700-donor mean. The earlier analysis of fewer than 750 of the donors excluded 15 to 20 rarely observed V segments, including chromosome 9 orphons, because counts were too low. This cohort had only TCR beta chains sequenced, and the lack of alpha or paired-chain data limited which features could be detected. In a later analysis, most CMV-associated TCR beta chains were found to appear HLA-restricted, with HLA associations seemingly driven largely by CMV exposure. V-gene and J-gene trimming of TCR beta chains was associated with a missense DCLRE1C variant in a later genetic analysis, and the association was replicated in an independent cohort. An earlier analysis of some 560 of the donors showed that most TCR beta V segments appeared in productive rearrangements either about 90% or about 30% of the time, which broadly matched IMGT annotations. Because the 87-base-pair reads could not distinguish some IMGT-functional V segments, including TRBV6-2 and TRBV6-3, those segments were excluded. Because HLA typing was missing for some donors at each locus, association tests included only the typed subset. A later analysis reported that several top co-occurrence clusters appeared linked to parvovirus B19, influenza, CMV and Epstein-Barr virus. Presence/absence analyses assumed roughly uniform sequencing depth across donors, an assumption that may not hold. A further reported finding was that TCR beta sequences accurately predicted the HLA-A and HLA-B alleles for most subjects in the first cohort. The study gave a list of 150 to 200 TCR beta chains associated with cytomegalovirus. When HLA alleles, especially DR and DQ, strongly co-occurred, attributing TCR associations to individual alleles was difficult. Cytomegalovirus status was reported to be diagnosed by the classifier with high specificity and sensitivity in both the original and validation cohorts. For the cohort, immune exposure information was limited to CMV serostatus. Linkage disequilibrium might explain the correlated functional status among segregating V segments, but an unknown experimental factor could not be ruled out. A later analysis found that HLA-associated TCR beta chains were more clonally expanded and had lower generation probabilities than equally common non-associated chains.

The library was generated by the immunoSEQ multiplex PCR assay. For the multiplex PCR, a mixture combining 60 forward primers for TCR Vbeta segments and 13 reverse primers for TCR Jbeta segments was used. A multiplex PCR assay on genomic DNA amplified the CDR3 region of rearranged TCR beta genes. On the Illumina HiSeq System, the amplified TCR beta libraries were sequenced as 87-base-pair reads. Per the source publication's procedure: In a later analysis, some 80 million unique TCR beta chains were counted across the roughly 670 repertoires, and roughly 11 million of these chains were shared by at least two donors. A nearest-neighbor algorithm error-corrected the raw reads and collapsed the reads into unique sequences, merging closely related sequences to remove PCR and sequencing errors. Alignment of CDR3 sequences to IMGT reference sequences was used to assign V, D and J gene segments. Each retained sequence needed at least a six-nucleotide match to both a V gene segment and a J gene segment. Rearrangements were classified as productive when the CDR3 lacked stop codons and remained in frame with V and J, and all other rearrangements were classified as non-productive. CDR3 was defined by IMGT convention, running from the second conserved V-encoded cysteine to the conserved J-encoded phenylalanine. In an earlier analysis of some 550 of the donors, sequences lacking an unambiguous match to a single V gene segment were excluded. In an earlier analysis of 587 of the donors, V segments were called functional above 56.7% productive rearrangements and were called segregating when the between-donor standard deviation exceeded 5%. To diagnose cytomegalovirus status from the catalog of TCR beta chain sequences, a statistical classification framework was built. V and J gene assignment, in a later analysis, came from comparing TCR nucleotide sequences with IMGT/GENE-DB human TR gene sequences. Using the TCRdist pipeline, a later analysis assigned CDR3 sequences along with most-parsimonious VDJ recombination scenarios. A later analysis defined each TCR beta chain by its CDR3 amino acid sequence plus V-gene family, and excluded reads lacking a unique V-gene family. In a later analysis, around 650 highly shared, low-generation-probability nucleotide sequences were removed to address suspected cross-contamination and a sequencing artifact. In a later analysis, a clonal expansion index was calculated for each public chain from normalized within-repertoire ranks of inferred template counts. In a later analysis, generation probabilities were computed using a VDJ recombination model fitted to out-of-frame rearrangements, and the results were checked against IGoR. A later analysis scored TCR-TCR, TCR-HLA and TCR-CMV co-occurrence with hypergeometric tests, applying a repertoire-size bias correction to TCR pairs. In a later analysis, false discovery rates were estimated by permuting HLA or CMV assignments 20 times. In a later analysis, co-occurring TCRs were grouped with DBSCAN, and TCRdist sequence similarity was added when clustering was performed within HLA-allele-positive subsets. Co-occurrence clustering excluded repertoires with fewer than 30,000 or more than 120,000 public chains, plus five with anomalous nucleotide sharing. TCRdb carries this immuneACCESS record with in-frame sequences only. Its versions omit some clonotypes, under half of them owing to an unresolved V gene in the studies checked, with the rest unexplained. The V and J calls and clone size were taken over from that table, and D and trimming were inferred from the DNA. The sample table contains about 190,000 clones; only one count was recorded for 75% to 90% of them. The ten top clones hold over 2% of the sample.

Sequencing input: PBMCs. The chain links TRBV6-6 with TRBJ1-1, with a weak D call of TRBD1 (5 bases match). The TCR originated in a woman between 45 and 65 years old in good health and CMV-seropositive. The nucleotide sequence reads as follows: TGTGCCAGCAGACGGTACTCAGGGGAAGCTTTCTTT. It is translated as CASRRYSGEAFF.